This TCR beta chain was identified during a study of response to subunit inactivated influenza vaccine. This clonotype was seen more than once but under ten times. This CDR3 is 17 amino acids long. CDR1 and CDR2 from the germline V gene are DFQATT and SNEGSKA (reference sequence). With V trimmed by 5 bases and J by 0 bases, 7 bases remained unmatched. One entry per CDR3 protein, called by TCRdb with MiXCR from the RT-PCR reads. Seen here are more than 450,000 distinct CDR3 sequences, 7.6% observed once, and the top ten hold 10% to 15%. This TCR was recovered from a man aged 50-75 years who received an inactivated influenza vaccine. Sequences were derived from PBMCs from blood, sampled roughly 24 months after vaccination. The genes are TRBV20-1 and TRBJ1-4, with TRBD1 matching over 12 bases. CDR3 sequence reads: CSAGGQGATSTNEKLFF. DNA for the CDR3: TGCAGTGCTGGGGGACAGGGGGCAACTTCAACTAATGAAAAACTGTTTTTT.